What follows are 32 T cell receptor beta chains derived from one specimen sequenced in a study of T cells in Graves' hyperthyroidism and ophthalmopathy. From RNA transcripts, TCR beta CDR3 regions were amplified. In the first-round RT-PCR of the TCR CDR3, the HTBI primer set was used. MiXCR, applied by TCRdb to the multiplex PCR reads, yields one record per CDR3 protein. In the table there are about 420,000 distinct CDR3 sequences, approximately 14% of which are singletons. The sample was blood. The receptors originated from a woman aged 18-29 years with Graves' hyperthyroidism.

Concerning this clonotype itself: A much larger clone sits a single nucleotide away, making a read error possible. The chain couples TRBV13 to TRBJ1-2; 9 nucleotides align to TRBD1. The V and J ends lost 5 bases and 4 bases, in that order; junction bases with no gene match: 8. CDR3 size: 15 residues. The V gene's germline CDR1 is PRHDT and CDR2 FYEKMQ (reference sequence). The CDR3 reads CASSARLQGAYGYTF. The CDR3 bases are TGTGCCAGCAGCGCGCGATTACAGGGGGCCTATGGCTACACCTTC.

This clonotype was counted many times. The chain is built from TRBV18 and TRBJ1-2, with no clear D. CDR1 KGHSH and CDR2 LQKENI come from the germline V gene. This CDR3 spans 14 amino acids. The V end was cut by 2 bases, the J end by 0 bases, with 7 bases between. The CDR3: CASSPGEANYGYTF. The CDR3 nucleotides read TGTGCCAGCTCACCAGGGGAAGCTAACTATGGCTACACCTTC.

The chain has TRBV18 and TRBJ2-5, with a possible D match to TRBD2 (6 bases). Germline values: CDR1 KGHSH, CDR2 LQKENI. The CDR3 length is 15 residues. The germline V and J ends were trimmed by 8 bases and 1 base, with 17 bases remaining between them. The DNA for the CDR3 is TGTGCCAGCAGCCCCAGGTGGGGGGTCCAAGAGACCCAGTACTTC. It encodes CASSPRWGVQETQYF. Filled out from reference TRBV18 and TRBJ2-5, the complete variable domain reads NAGVMQNPRHLVRRRGQEARLRCSPMKGHSHVYWYRQLPEEGLKFMVYLQKENIIDESGMPKERFSAEFPKEGPSILRIQQVVRGDSAAYFCASSPRWGVQETQYFGPGTRLLVL.

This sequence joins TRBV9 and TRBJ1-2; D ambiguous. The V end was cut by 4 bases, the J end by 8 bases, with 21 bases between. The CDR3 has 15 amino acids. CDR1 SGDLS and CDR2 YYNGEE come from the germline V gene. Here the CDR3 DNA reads TGTGCCAGCAGCCCCTACGTCGGGCGGTCTGAGGGCTACACCTTC. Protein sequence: CASSPYVGRSEGYTF.

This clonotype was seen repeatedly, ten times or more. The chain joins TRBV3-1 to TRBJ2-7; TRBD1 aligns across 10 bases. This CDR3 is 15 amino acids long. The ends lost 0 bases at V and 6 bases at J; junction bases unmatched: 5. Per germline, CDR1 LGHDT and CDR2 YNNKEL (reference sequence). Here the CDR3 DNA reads TGTGCCAGCAGCCAAGACGGGGACAGGGGCGGCGAGCAGTACTTC. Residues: CASSQDGDRGGEQYF.

In DNA, the CDR3 is TGTGCCAGCAGCGCCTCAGGGTCCAAGAACACCGGGGAGCTGTTTTTT. This codes for CASSASGSKNTGELFF. V gene TRBV9 combines with J gene TRBJ2-2; possible D gene TRBD1, 5 bases. Germline lookup yields CDR1 SGDLS and CDR2 YYNGEE. V gave up 3 bases and J gave up 1 base, with 13 bases separating them. The CDR3 sequence is 16 residues long.

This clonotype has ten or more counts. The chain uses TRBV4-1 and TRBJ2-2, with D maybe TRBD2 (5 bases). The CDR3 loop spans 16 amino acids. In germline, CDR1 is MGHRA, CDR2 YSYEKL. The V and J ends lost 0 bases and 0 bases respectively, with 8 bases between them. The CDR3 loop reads CASSQDLGANTGELFF. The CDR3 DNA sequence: TGCGCCAGCAGCCAAGATCTCGGGGCGAACACCGGGGAGCTGTTTTTT.

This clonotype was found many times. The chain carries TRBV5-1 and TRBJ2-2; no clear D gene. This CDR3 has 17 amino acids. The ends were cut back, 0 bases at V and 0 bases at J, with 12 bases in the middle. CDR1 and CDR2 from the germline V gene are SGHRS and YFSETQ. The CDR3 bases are TGCGCCAGCAGCTTGGCCGAATTAACCCCGAACACCGGGGAGCTGTTTTTT. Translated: CASSLAELTPNTGELFF.

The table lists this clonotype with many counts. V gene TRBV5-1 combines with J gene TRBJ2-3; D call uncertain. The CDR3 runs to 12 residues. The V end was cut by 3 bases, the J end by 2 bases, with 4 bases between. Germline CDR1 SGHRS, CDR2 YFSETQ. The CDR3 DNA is TGCGCCAGCAGCTGGAACACAGATACGCAGTATTTT. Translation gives CASSWNTDTQYF.

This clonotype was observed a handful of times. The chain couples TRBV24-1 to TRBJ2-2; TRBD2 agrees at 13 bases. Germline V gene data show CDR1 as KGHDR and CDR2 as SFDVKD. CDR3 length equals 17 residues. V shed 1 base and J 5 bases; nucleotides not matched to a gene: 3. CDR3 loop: CATSDFRLAGGTGELFF. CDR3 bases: TGTGCCACCAGTGATTTTCGACTAGCGGGAGGAACCGGGGAGCTGTTTTTT.

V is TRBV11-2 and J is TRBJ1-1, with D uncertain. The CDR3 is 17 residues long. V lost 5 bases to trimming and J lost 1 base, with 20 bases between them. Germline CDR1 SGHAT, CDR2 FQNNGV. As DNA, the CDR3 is TGTGCCAGCAGCCCAGCCTGGGTTGGGGATTGGAACACTGAAGCTTTCTTT. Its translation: CASSPAWVGDWNTEAFF. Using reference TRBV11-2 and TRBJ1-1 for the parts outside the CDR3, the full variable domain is EAGVAQSPRYKIIEKRQSVAFWCNPISGHATLYWYQQILGQGPKLLIQFQNNGVVDDSQLPKDRFSAERLKGVDSTLKIQPAKLEDSAVYLCASSPAWVGDWNTEAFFGQGTRLTVV.

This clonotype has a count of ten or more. The CDR3 reads CASSSPQGGYGYTF. CDR3 sequence (DNA): TGTGCCAGCAGTTCCCCCCAAGGGGGCTATGGCTACACCTTC. The chain links TRBV28 to TRBJ1-2, with D maybe TRBD1 (6 bases). V was trimmed by 4 bases and J by 4 bases, leaving 13 bases between them. Looked up from germline, CDR1 is MDHEN and CDR2 is SYDVKM. This CDR3 contains 14 residues.

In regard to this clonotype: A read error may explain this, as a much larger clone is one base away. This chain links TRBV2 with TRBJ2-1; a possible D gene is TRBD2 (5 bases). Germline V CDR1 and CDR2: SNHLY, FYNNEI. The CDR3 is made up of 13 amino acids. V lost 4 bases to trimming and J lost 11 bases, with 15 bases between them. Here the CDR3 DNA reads TGTGCCAGCAGTGTTGGGCTAGCCGGTAAGCAGTTCTTC. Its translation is CASSVGLAGKQFF.

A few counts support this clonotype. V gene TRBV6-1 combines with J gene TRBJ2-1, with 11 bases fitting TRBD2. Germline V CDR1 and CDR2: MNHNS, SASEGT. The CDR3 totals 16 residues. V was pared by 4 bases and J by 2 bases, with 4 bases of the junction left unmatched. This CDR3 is CASSGLLAGAYNEQFF. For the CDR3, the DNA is TGTGCCAGCAGTGGCCTACTAGCGGGAGCCTACAATGAGCAGTTCTTC.

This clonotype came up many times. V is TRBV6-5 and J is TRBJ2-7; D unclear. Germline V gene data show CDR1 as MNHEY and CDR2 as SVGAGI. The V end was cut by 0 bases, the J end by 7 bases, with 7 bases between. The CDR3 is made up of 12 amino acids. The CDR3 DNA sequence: TGTGCCAGCAGTTACTCCATGGAAGAGCAGTACTTC. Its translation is CASSYSMEEQYF.

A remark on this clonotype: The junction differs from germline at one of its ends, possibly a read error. The CDR3 nucleotides read TGTGCCGGAGCGGGGGGGAGCACAGATGCGCAGTATTTT. The encoded protein is CAGAGGSTDAQYF. The V and J genes are TRBV6-2 or TRBV6-3 and TRBJ2-3, with 10 bases fitting TRBD2. Germline V gene lookup returns CDR1 MNHEY and CDR2 SVGEGT. The CDR3 contains 13 residues.

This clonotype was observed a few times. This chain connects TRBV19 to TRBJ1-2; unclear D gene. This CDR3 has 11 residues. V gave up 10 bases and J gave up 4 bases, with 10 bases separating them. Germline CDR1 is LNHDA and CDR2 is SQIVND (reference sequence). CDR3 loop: CATQFSYGYTF. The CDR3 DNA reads TGTGCCACCCAATTTAGCTATGGCTACACCTTC.

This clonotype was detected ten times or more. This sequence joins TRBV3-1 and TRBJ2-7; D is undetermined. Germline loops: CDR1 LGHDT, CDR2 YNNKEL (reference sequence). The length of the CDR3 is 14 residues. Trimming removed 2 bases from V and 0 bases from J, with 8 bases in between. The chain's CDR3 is CASSQWLGSYEQYF. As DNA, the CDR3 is TGTGCCAGCAGCCAATGGCTGGGCTCCTACGAGCAGTACTTC.

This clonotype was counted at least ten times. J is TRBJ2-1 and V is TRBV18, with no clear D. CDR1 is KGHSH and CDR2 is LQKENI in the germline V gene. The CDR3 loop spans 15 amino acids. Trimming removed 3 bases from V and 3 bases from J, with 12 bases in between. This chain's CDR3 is CASSPAEIYYNEQFF. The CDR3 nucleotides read TGTGCCAGCTCACCCGCCGAGATTTACTACAATGAGCAGTTCTTC.

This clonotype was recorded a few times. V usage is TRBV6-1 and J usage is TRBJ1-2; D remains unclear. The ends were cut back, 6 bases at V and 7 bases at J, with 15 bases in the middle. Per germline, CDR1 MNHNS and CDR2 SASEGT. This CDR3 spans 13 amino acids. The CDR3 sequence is CASSPGNDPGYTF. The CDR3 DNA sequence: TGTGCCAGCAGCCCTGGTAACGACCCTGGCTACACCTTC.

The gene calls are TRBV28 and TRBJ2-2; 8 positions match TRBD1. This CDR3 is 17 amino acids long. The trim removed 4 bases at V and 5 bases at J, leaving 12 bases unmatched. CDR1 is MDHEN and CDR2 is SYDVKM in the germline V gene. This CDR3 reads CASSSPGTGGYTGELFF. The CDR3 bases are TGTGCCAGCAGTTCTCCCGGGACAGGAGGGTATACCGGGGAGCTGTTTTTT. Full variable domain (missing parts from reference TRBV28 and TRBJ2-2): DVKVTQSSRYLVKRTGEKVFLECVQDMDHENMFWYRQDPGLGLRLIYFSYDVKMKEKGDIPEGYSVSREKKERFSLILESASTNQTSMYLCASSSPGTGGYTGELFFGEGSRLTVL.

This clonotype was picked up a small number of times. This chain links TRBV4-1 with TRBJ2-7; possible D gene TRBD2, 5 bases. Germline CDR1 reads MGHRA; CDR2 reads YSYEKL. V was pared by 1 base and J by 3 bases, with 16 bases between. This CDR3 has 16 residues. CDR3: CASSQVVANVHYEQYF. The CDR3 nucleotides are TGCGCCAGCAGCCAAGTGGTAGCGAACGTACACTACGAGCAGTACTTC.

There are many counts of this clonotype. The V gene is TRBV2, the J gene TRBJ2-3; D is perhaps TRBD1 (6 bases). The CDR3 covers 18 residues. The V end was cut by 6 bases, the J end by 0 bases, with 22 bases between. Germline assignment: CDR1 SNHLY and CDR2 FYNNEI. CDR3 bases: TGTGCCAGCAGAGCACTAAAGGACAGTTACGCTAGCACAGATACGCAGTATTTT. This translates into CASRALKDSYASTDTQYF.

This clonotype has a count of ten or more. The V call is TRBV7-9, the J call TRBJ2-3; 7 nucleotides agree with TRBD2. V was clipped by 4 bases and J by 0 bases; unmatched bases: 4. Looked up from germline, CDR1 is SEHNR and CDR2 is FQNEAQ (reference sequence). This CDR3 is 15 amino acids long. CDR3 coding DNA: TGTGCCAGCAGCTCGCTAGCGGATAGCACAGATACGCAGTATTTT. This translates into CASSSLADSTDTQYF.

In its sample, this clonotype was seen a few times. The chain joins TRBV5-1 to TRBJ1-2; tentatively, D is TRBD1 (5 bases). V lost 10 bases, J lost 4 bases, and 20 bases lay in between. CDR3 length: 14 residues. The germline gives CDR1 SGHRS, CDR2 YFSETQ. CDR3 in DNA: TGCGCCGGGTTACCGGGACCGCGAGGCTATGGCTACACCTTC. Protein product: CAGLPGPRGYGYTF.

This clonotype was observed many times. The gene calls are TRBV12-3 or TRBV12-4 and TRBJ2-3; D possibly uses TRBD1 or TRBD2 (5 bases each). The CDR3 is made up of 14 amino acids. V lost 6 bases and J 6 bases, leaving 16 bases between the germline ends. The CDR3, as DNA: TGTGCCAGCAGCTCCTGGACTGGGGCCGATACGCAGTATTTT. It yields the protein CASSSWTGADTQYF.

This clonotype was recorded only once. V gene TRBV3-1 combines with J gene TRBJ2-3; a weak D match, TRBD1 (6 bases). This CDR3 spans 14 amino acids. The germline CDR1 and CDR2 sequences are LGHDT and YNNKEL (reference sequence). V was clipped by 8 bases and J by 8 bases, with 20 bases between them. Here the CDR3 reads CASQLHGGHGTQYF. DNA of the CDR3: TGTGCCAGCCAACTCCATGGGGGCCACGGTACGCAGTATTTT.

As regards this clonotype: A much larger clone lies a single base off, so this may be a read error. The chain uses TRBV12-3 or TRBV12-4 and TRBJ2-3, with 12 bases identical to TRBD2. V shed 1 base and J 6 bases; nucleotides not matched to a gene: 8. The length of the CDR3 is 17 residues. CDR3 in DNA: TGTGCCAGCAGTTTAGGATTGACTAGCGGGGGAAGGGATACGCAGTATTTT. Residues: CASSLGLTSGGRDTQYF.

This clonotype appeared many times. Here the CDR3 DNA reads TGCAGTGCTAGAGAAAGGCAGGGACCAAATCAGCCCCAGCATTTT. Translating gives CSARERQGPNQPQHF. This chain joins TRBV20-1 and TRBJ1-5, with D possibly being TRBD1 (5 bases). V shed 0 bases and J shed 4 bases, with 13 bases lying between them. Germline V gene data show CDR1 as DFQATT and CDR2 as SNEGSKA (reference sequence). The CDR3 contains 15 residues.

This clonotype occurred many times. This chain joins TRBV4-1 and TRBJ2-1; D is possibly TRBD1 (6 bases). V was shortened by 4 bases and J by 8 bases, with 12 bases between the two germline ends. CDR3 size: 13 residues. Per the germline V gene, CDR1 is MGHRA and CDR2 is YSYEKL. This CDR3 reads CASSLPEGDEQFF. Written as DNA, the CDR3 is TGCGCCAGCAGCCTTCCCGAGGGGGATGAGCAGTTCTTC.

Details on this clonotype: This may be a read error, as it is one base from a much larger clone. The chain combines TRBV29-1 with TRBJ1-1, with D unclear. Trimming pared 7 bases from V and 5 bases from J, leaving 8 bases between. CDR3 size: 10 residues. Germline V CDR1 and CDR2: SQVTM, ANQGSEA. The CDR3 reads CSAEETEAFF. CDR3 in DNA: TGCAGCGCCGAGGAGACTGAAGCTTTCTTT.

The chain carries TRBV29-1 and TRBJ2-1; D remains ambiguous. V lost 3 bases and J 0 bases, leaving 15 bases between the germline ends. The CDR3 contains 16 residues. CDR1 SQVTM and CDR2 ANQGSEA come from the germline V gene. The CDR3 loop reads CSVDWGGRSSYNEQFF. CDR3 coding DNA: TGCAGCGTTGATTGGGGTGGGCGCAGCTCCTACAATGAGCAGTTCTTC.